This T cell receptor (beta chain) comes out of a study of response to subunit inactivated influenza vaccine. Study outcomes and limitations: Every seasonal influenza vaccination brings in few new T cells, the authors suggested.

This clonotype was recorded at least ten times. Its antigen is as yet unknown. TCRdb used MiXCR to reprocess the RT-PCR reads, holding one entry per CDR3 protein. The sample comprises 500,000 to 550,000 distinct CDR3 sequences, around 8% of which are singletons, and approximately 13% rests with the top ten. Germline V CDR1 and CDR2: SGHTA, FQGNSA. V lost 5 bases, J lost 4 bases, and 3 bases stayed unmatched. The CDR3 runs 15 residues. The sequencing used PBMCs from blood, collected around 25 months after vaccination. J is TRBJ2-3 and V is TRBV7-2; 13 bases are a match to TRBD2. The receptor's source is a man aged 50 to 75 who received an inactivated influenza vaccine. The CDR3 DNA follows: TGTGCCAGCAGCCTGACTAGCGGGAGGTCAGATACGCAGTATTTT. Protein: CASSLTSGRSDTQYF. The full variable domain, completed using reference TRBV7-2 and TRBJ2-3, is GAGVSQSPSNKVTEKGKDVELRCDPISGHTALYWYRQSLGQGLEFLIYFQGNSAPDKSGLPSDRFSAERTGGSVSTLTIQRTQQEDSAVYLCASSLTSGRSDTQYFGPGTRLTVL.